This TCR beta chain comes out of a study of CD8 T cells in Susac syndrome. RNA amounts of about 0.5 to 1 ug underwent reverse transcription with random hexamers. TCRdb passed the immunoSEQ multiplex PCR reads through MiXCR, listing each CDR3 protein once. This sample has 150,000 to 160,000 distinct CDR3 sequences, with around 95% found just once. Germline CDR1 is LGHDT and CDR2 is YNNKEL (reference sequence). The CDR3 runs 18 residues. V dropped 0 bases and J dropped 2; count of bases not matched to a gene: 10. Specimen: CD4+ T cells from PBMCs. This clonotype originated in a human donor with Susac syndrome. The chain uses TRBV3-1 and TRBJ2-5; 9 bases agree with TRBD2. The CDR3 loop is CASSQDNGGGAFQETQYF. CDR3 nucleotides: TGTGCCAGCAGCCAAGATAACGGCGGGGGGGCCTTTCAAGAGACCCAGTACTTC.